This TCR beta chain emerged from a study of regulatory and conventional T cells in RAG deficiency. Points on this clone: This same CDR3 is encoded by further DNA sequences in the sample.

Here immunoSEQ multiplex PCR was the method, and the copy in TCRdb shows in-frame clones only, minus some. The sample records 15,000 to 20,000 clones, roughly 90% being singletons. Genomic DNA came from blood regulatory T cells gated CD4+ CD25-high CD127-low. This CDR3 is built from 10 residues. Germline lookup yields CDR1 SQVTM and CDR2 ANQGSEA. V lost 6 bases to trimming and J lost 5 bases, with 5 bases between them. A further study also used this sample, focusing on regulatory T cells. In that study: The primer mix had 52 TRBV and 13 TRBJ primers.

The sequencing sample was made of Tregs sorted from blood. This sequence originates from a human donor in good health. V gene TRBV29-1 combines with J gene TRBJ2-1; no clear D gene. CDR3 amino acids: CSVWDNEQFF. DNA of the CDR3: TGCAGCGTGTGGGACAATGAGCAGTTCTTC.